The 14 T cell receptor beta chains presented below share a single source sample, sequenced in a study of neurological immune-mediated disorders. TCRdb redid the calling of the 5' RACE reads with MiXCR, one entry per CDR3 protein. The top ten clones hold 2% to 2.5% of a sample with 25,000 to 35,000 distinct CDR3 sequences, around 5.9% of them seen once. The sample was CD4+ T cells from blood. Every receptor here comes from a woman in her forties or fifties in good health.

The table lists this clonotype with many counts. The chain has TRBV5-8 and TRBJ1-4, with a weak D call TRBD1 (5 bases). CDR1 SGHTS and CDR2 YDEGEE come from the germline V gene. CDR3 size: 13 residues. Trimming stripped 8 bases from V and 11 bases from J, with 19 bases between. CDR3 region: CASSTDTRGKLFF. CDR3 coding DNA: TGTGCCAGTTCTACGGACACTAGAGGGAAACTGTTTTTT.

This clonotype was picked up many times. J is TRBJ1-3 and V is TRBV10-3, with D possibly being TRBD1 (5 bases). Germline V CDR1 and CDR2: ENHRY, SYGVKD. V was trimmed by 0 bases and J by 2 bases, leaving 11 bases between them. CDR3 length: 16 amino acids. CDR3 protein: CAISESRTGAGNTIYF. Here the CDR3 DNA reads TGTGCCATCAGTGAGTCCCGTACAGGAGCTGGAAACACCATATATTTT.

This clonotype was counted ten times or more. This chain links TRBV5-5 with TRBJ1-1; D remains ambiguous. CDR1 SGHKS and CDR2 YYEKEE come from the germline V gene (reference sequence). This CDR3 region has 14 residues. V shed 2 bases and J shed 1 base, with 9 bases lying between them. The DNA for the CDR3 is TGTGCCAGCAGCTTAAGTCCCCGGAACACTGAAGCTTTCTTT. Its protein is CASSLSPRNTEAFF.

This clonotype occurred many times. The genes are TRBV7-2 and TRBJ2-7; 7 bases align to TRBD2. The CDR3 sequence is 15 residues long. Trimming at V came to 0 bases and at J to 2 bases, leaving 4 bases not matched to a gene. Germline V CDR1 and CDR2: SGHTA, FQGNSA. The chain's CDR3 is CASSLARLAAYEQYF. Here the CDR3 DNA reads TGTGCCAGCAGCTTAGCTCGACTAGCAGCCTACGAGCAGTACTTC.

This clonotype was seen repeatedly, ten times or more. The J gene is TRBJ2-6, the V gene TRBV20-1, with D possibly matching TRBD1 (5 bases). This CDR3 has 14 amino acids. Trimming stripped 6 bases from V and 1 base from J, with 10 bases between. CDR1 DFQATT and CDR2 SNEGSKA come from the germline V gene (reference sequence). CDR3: CSAAQGSGANVLTF. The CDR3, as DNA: TGCAGTGCGGCGCAGGGATCTGGGGCCAACGTCCTGACTTTC.

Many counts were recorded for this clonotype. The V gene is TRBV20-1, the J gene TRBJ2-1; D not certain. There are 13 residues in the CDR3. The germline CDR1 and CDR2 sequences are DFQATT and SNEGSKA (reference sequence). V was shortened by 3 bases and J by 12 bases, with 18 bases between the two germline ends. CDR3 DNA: TGCAGTGCTAGCGGGCCCAGTGCTCCCGGGCAGTTCTTC. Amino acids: CSASGPSAPGQFF.

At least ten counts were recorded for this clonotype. The CDR3 loop is CASSFAGSSYEQYF. DNA for the CDR3: TGTGCCAGCAGTTTTGCAGGGTCCTCCTACGAGCAGTACTTC. V and J are TRBV6-6 and TRBJ2-7; D possibly corresponds to TRBD1 (5 bases). The V end lost 4 bases, the J end lost 0 bases, and 10 bases lay between the germline ends. The CDR3 covers 14 residues. The germline V gene encodes CDR1 MNHNY and CDR2 SVGAGI (reference sequence).

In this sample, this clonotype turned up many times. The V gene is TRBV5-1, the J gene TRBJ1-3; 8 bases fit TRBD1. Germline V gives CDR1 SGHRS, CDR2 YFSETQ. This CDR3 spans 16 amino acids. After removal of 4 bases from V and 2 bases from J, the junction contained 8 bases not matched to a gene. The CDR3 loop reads CASSHEEQGAGNTIYF. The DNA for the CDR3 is TGCGCCAGCAGCCACGAAGAACAGGGGGCTGGAAACACCATATATTTT. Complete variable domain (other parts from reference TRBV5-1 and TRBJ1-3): KAGVTQTPRYLIKTRGQQVTLSCSPISGHRSVSWYQQTPGQGLQFLFEYFSETQRNKGNFPGRFSGRQFSNSRSEMNVSTLELGDSALYLCASSHEEQGAGNTIYFGEGSWLTVV.

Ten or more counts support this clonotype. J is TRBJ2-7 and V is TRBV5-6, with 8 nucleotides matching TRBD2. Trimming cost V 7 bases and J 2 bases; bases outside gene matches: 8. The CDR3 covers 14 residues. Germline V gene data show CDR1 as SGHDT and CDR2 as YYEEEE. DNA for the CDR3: TGTGCCAGCTCCCAACCGGGACTAGCCTACGAGCAGTACTTC. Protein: CASSQPGLAYEQYF.

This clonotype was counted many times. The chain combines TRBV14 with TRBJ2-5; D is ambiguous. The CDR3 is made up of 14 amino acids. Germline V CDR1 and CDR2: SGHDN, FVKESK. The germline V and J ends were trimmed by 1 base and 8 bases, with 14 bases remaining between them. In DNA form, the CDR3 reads TGTGCCAGCAGCCAAGCTAGAAACGCTGGTACCCAGTACTTC. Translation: CASSQARNAGTQYF. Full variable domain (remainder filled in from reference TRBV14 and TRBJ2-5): EAGVTQFPSHSVIEKGQTVTLRCDPISGHDNLYWYRRVMGKEIKFLLHFVKESKQDESGMPNNRFLAERTGGTYSTLKVQPAELEDSGVYFCASSQARNAGTQYFGPGTRLLVL.

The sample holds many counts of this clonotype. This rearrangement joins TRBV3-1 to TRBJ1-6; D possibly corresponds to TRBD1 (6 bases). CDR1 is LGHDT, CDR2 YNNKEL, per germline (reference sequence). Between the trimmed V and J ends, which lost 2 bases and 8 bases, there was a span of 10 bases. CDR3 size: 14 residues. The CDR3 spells CASSQPYRDSPLHF. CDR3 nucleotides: TGTGCCAGCAGCCAACCCTACAGGGATTCACCCCTCCACTTT.

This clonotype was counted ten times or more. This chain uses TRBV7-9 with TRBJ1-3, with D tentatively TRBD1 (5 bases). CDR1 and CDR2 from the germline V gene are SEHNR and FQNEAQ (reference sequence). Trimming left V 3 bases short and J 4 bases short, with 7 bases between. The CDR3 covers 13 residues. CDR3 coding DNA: TGTGCCAGCAGCTTCAGGGACGGAAACACCATATATTTT. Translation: CASSFRDGNTIYF. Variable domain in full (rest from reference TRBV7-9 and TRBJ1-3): DTGVSQNPRHKITKRGQNVTFRCDPISEHNRLYWYRQTLGQGPEFLTYFQNEAQLEKSRLLSDRFSAERPKGSFSTLEIQRTEQGDSAMYLCASSFRDGNTIYFGEGSWLTVV.

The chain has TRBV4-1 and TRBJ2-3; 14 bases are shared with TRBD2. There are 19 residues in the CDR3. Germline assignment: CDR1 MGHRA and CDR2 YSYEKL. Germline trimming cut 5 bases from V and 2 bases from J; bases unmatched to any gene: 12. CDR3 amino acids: CASSFQTGTSGGNTDTQYF. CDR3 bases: TGCGCCAGCAGCTTTCAAACCGGGACTAGCGGGGGAAACACAGATACGCAGTATTTT.

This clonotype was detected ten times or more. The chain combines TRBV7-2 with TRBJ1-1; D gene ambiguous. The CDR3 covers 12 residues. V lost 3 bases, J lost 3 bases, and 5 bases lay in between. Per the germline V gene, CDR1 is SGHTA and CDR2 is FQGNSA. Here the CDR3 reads CASSFTDTEAFF. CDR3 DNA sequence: TGTGCCAGCAGCTTCACGGACACTGAAGCTTTCTTT.